This T cell receptor (beta chain) is from a study of T-cell reconstitution after alpha-beta-depleted transplantation in children. Broader study findings: At day 60, the high TCRbeta diversity found in some patients originated from recipient T cells and thymic progenitors that had survived. The main origin of T-cell counts and diversity one year after transplant was newly produced T cells. At around two months after transplant, the alpha-beta T cells were reportedly derived from several hundred expanded clones that came from non-depleted graft cells.

This clonotype was seen a handful of times. Its antigen remains unidentified. The TCRbeta library was prepared with unique molecular identifiers. Each CDR3 protein gets one entry after TCRdb re-called the PCR reads with MiXCR. The sample yields some 300,000 distinct CDR3 sequences, roughly 7.8% seen once. This material consisted of peripheral blood, taken 360 days after TCRalphabeta/CD19-depleted stem cell transplant. The TCR was taken from a female patient aged 2-10 years who had a stem cell transplant for Fanconi anemia, so the T cells may come from the graft donor.

The CDR3 DNA is TGTGCCATCGGGGGGGTTTTGGGGGGCCTGAACACCGGGGAGCTGTTTTTT. Translated: CAIGGVLGGLNTGELFF. This chain connects TRBV10-3 to TRBJ2-2; maybe TRBD2 (7 bases). The CDR3 is 17 amino acids. The V end was cut by 8 bases, the J end by 1 base, with 20 bases between. Germline V gene lookup returns CDR1 ENHRY and CDR2 SYGVKD.